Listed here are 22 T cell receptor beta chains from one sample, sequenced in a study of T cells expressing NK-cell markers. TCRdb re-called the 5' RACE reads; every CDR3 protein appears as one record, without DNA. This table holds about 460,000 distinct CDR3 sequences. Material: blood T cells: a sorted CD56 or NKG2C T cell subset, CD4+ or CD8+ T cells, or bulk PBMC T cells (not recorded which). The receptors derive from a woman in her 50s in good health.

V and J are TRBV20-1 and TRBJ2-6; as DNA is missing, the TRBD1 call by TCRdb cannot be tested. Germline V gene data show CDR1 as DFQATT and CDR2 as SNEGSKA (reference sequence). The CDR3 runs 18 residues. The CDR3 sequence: CSARTSPGTGVGANVLTF.

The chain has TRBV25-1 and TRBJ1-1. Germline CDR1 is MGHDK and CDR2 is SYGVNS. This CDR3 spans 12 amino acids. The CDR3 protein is CASSEWGSEAFF. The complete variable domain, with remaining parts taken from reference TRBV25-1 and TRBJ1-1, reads EADIYQTPRYLVIGTGKKITLECSQTMGHDKMYWYQQDPGMELHLIHYSYGVNSTEKGDLSSESTVSRIRTEHFPLTLESARPSHTSQYLCASSEWGSEAFFGQGTRLTVV.

The CDR3 loop is CASSLSRRGWDTQYF. The genes are TRBV11-2 and TRBJ2-3; no DNA is available, so the TRBD1 call from TCRdb remains unchecked. Germline V CDR1 and CDR2: SGHAT, FQNNGV. This CDR3 has 15 amino acids.

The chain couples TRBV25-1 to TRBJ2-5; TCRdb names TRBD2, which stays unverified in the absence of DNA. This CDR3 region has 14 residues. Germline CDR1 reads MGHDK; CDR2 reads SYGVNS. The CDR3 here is CASSSGRTQETQYF.

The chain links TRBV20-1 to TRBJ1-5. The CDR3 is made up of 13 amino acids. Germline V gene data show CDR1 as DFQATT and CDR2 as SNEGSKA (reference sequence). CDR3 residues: CSASNGGDQPQHF.

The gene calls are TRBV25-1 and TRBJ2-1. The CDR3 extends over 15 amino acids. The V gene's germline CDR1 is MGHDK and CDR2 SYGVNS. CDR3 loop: CASSGVPSSYNEQFF.

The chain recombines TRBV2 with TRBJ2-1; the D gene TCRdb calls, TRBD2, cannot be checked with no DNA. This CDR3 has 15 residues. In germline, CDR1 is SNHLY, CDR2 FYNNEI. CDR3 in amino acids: CASSEEQLAGGREFF.

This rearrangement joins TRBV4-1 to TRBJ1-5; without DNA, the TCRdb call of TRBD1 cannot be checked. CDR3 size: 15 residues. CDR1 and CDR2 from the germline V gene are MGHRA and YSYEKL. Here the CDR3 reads CASSQDGTGNQPQHF.

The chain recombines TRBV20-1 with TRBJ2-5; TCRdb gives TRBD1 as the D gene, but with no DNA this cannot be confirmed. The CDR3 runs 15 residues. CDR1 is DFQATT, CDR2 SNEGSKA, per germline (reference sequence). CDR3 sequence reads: CSASKPGTEKETQYF.

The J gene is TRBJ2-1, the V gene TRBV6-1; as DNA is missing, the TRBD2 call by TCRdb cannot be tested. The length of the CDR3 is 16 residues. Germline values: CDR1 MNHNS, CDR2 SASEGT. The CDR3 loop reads CASSEAASGSWGEQFF.

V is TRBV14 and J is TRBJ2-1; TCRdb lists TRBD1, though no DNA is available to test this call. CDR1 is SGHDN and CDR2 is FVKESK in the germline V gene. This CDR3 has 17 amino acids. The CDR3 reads CASSQGSGRPSYNEQFF.

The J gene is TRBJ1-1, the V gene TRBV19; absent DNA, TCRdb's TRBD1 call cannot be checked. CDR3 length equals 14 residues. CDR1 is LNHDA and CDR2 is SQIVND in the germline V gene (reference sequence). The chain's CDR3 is CASSIRGQRTEAFF.

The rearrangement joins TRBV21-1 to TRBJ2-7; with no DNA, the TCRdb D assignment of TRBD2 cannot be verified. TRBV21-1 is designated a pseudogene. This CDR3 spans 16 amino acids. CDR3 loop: CASSASSREGMDEQYF.

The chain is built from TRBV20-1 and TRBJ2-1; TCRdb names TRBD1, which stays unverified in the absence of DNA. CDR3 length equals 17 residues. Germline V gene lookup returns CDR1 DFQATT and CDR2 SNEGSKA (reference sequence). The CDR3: CSARRVRPGTHYNEQFF.

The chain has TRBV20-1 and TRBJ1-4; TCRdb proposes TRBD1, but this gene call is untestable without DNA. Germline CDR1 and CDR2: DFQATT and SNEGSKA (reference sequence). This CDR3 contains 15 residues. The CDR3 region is CSASARGMGSEKLFF.

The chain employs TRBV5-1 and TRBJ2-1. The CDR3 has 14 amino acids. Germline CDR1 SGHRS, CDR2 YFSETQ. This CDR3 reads CASNVGDFYNEQFF.

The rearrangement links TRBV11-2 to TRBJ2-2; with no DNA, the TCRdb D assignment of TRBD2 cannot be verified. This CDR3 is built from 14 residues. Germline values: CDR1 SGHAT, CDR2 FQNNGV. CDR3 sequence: CASGAGGAYGELFF.

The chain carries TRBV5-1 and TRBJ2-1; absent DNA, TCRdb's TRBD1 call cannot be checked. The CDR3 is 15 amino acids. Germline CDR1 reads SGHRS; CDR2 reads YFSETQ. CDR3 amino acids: CASSQPQGYRDEQFF.

The CDR3: CASSDGAGRETQYF. The chain joins TRBV2 to TRBJ2-5; the D call from TCRdb, TRBD2, cannot be confirmed without DNA. This CDR3 is built from 14 residues. Germline values: CDR1 SNHLY, CDR2 FYNNEI.

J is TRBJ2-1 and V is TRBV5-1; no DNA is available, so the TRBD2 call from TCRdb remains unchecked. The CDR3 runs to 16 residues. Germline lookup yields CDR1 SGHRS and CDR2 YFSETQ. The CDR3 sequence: CASSLARLAGGNEQFF.

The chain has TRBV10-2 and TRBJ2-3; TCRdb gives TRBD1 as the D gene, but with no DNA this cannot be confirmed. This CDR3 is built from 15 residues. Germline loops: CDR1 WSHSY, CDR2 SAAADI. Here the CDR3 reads CASGPTGPGTDTQYF.

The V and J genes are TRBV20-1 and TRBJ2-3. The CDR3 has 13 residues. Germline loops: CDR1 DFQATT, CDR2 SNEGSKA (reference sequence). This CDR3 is CSTRGYYLDTQYF.